Below, 22 T cell receptor beta chains from the same sample are listed, as sequenced in a study of cytomegalovirus exposure and HLA in healthy donors. Primers for the PCR totalled 60 Vbeta and 13 Jbeta. The table came from immunoSEQ multiplex PCR; TCRdb's copy has only in-frame clones and leaves some out. This sample yields fewer than 200,000 clones, of which approximately 72% are seen a single time; roughly 1.4% belongs to the top ten. The sequenced material came from PBMCs. The source is a young man in good health and CMV-seronegative.

The rearrangement uses TRBV21-1 and TRBJ2-7; the table gives TRBD2 as D, unverified against the DNA. TRBV21-1 constitutes a pseudogene. This CDR3 contains 15 residues. CDR3 coding DNA: TGTGCCAGCAGCAAAGGGTCGAGCAACGAGTACGAGCAGTACTTC. Translation: CASSKGSSNEYEQYF.

V and J are TRBV6-5 and TRBJ2-3; the D is unclear. There are 11 residues in the CDR3. CDR1 and CDR2 (germline): MNHEY, SVGAGI. V was clipped by 6 bases and J by 3 bases, with 4 bases between them. DNA of the CDR3: TGTGCCAGCAGGTCAACAGATACGCAGTATTTT. Amino acid sequence: CASRSTDTQYF.

This clone appeared a single time. The rearrangement joins TRBV7-2 to TRBJ1-1; no clear D gene. Germline V gene data show CDR1 as SGHTA and CDR2 as FQGNSA. V was shortened by 3 bases and J by 0 bases, with 5 bases between the two germline ends. The CDR3 sequence is 13 residues long. The CDR3 region is CASSFDMNTEAFF. DNA for the CDR3: TGTGCCAGCAGCTTCGACATGAACACTGAAGCTTTCTTT. The variable domain in full, completed from reference TRBV7-2 and TRBJ1-1, reads GAGVSQSPSNKVTEKGKDVELRCDPISGHTALYWYRQSLGQGLEFLIYFQGNSAPDKSGLPSDRFSAERTGGSVSTLTIQRTQQEDSAVYLCASSFDMNTEAFFGQGTRLTVV.

V usage is TRBV18 and J usage is TRBJ2-7; 14 bases are shared with TRBD2. The CDR3 sequence is 16 residues long. Germline CDR1 and CDR2: KGHSH and LQKENI. Trimming removed 5 bases from V and 2 bases from J; junction bases left unmatched: 5. The CDR3 coding sequence is TGTGCCAGCTCATCTCCGGGACTAGCGGGAGCCTACGAGCAGTACTTC. It translates to CASSSPGLAGAYEQYF.

The gene calls are TRBV30 and TRBJ1-2; a possible D gene is TRBD1 (6 bases). Germline V gives CDR1 GTSNPN, CDR2 SVGIG (reference sequence). CDR3 length: 14 amino acids. Trimming shortened V by 3 bases and J by 0 bases, and 11 bases separated the two germline ends. This CDR3 is CAWSRDRTNYGYTF. The DNA of the CDR3 is TGTGCCTGGAGCCGAGACAGGACTAACTATGGCTACACCTTC.

This chain connects TRBV6-6 to TRBJ2-1; D not resolved. The CDR3 length is 13 residues. V was pared by 0 bases and J by 9 bases, with 9 bases between. The germline V gene has CDR1 MNHNY and CDR2 SVGAGI (reference sequence). The CDR3 protein is CASSYSVASEQFF. CDR3 coding DNA: TGTGCCAGCAGTTACTCGGTGGCTTCTGAGCAGTTCTTC.

This clone was seen only once. CDR3 sequence reads: CASSPSYEQYF. In DNA, the CDR3 is TGTGCCAGCAGTCCCAGTTACGAGCAGTACTTC. The chain employs TRBV2 and TRBJ2-7; no firm D call. CDR3 length: 11 amino acids. V was pared by 5 bases and J by 4 bases, with 6 bases between. Germline assignment: CDR1 SNHLY and CDR2 FYNNEI.

This clone occurred once. The rearrangement joins TRBV29-1 to TRBJ1-2, with D perhaps TRBD1 (5 bases). CDR3 length equals 12 residues. Per germline, CDR1 SQVTM and CDR2 ANQGSEA. V lost 6 bases and J lost 8, with 16 bases in between. The CDR3 protein is CSVTGQGSGYTF. CDR3 DNA sequence: TGCAGCGTCACTGGGCAGGGCAGCGGCTACACCTTC. The whole variable domain, remainder taken from reference TRBV29-1 and TRBJ1-2, is SAVISQKPSRDICQRGTSLTIQCQVDSQVTMMFWYRQQPGQSLTLIATANQGSEATYESGFVIDKFPISRPNLTFSTLTVSNMSPEDSSIYLCSVTGQGSGYTFGSGTRLTVV.

The V call is TRBV18, the J call TRBJ2-1; a weak D match, TRBD1 (6 bases). The V and J ends lost 5 bases and 7 bases respectively, with 12 bases between them. Germline V CDR1 and CDR2: KGHSH, LQKENI. The CDR3 length is 13 residues. CDR3 sequence reads: CASSAGVENEQFF. DNA of the CDR3: TGTGCCAGCTCAGCAGGGGTAGAGAATGAGCAGTTCTTC.

V is TRBV27 and J is TRBJ2-7; 8 bases map to TRBD1. Germline CDR1 and CDR2: MNHEY and SMNVEV (reference sequence). Germline trimming cut 6 bases from V and 2 bases from J; bases unmatched to any gene: 9. The CDR3 is made up of 15 amino acids. Here the CDR3 reads CASRGTGGNTYEQYF. In nucleotides, the CDR3 is TGTGCCAGCAGGGGCACAGGGGGGAATACCTACGAGCAGTACTTC.

A note on this clone: Sequence at one end of the junction differs from germline and may be a read error. V gene TRBV5-1 combines with J gene TRBJ1-3; D gene uncertain. Germline-derived CDR1 and CDR2 are SGHRS and YFSETQ. This CDR3 comprises 15 residues. The CDR3 sequence: CASSSTTSSGNTIYF. CDR3 in DNA: TGTGCCAGCAGCTCTACTACTAGCTCTGGAAACACCATATATTTT. The full variable domain, with the rest looked up from reference TRBV5-1 and TRBJ1-3, is KAGVTQTPRYLIKTRGQQVTLSCSPISGHRSVSWYQQTPGQGLQFLFEYFSETQRNKGNFPGRFSGRQFSNSRSEMNVSTLELGDSALYLCASSSTTSSGNTIYFGEGSWLTVV.

The chain couples TRBV5-4 to TRBJ1-1; 10 nucleotides match TRBD1. The CDR3 is 15 amino acids. After removal of 0 bases from V and 4 bases from J, the junction contained 3 bases not matched to a gene. The germline gives CDR1 SGHNT, CDR2 YYREEE (reference sequence). CDR3 coding DNA: TGTGCCAGCAGCTTGGGGGGACAGGGGACCACTGAAGCTTTCTTT. Protein product: CASSLGGQGTTEAFF.

The J gene is TRBJ1-3, the V gene TRBV18, with 8 nucleotides matching TRBD1. V gave up 5 bases and J gave up 0 bases; unmatched junction bases: 3. Germline values: CDR1 KGHSH, CDR2 LQKENI. The CDR3 has 15 residues. The CDR3 region has the DNA TGTGCCAGCTCATTACAGGGGGACTCTGGAAACACCATATATTTT. It translates to CASSLQGDSGNTIYF.

The chain links TRBV25-1 to TRBJ1-1; no clear D. CDR1 is MGHDK, CDR2 SYGVNS, per germline. Trimming cost V 4 bases and J 2 bases, with 14 bases left between them. The CDR3 length is 15 residues. The CDR3 region has the DNA TGTGCCAGCAGTGGCCCTGCGGGTTCTAACACTGAAGCTTTCTTT. Protein: CASSGPAGSNTEAFF.

This sequence joins TRBV30 and TRBJ2-3, with 8 bases that match TRBD2. This CDR3 is 15 amino acids long. Germline trimming cut 2 bases from V and 0 bases from J; bases unmatched to any gene: 4. The V gene's germline CDR1 is GTSNPN and CDR2 SVGIG (reference sequence). The CDR3 region is CAWSREGSSTDTQYF. The CDR3 coding sequence is TGTGCCTGGAGTCGGGAGGGGTCCAGCACAGATACGCAGTATTTT.

This clone was picked up one time. This chain connects TRBV12-5 to TRBJ2-3, with TRBD1 matching 9 bases. V shed 2 bases, J shed 5 bases, and the junction held 2 bases outside the gene matches. This CDR3 region has 14 residues. Germline CDR1 LGHNT, CDR2 FRNRAP. CDR3 residues: CASGLTGGIDTQYF. In DNA, the CDR3 is TGTGCTAGTGGTTTGACAGGGGGCATAGATACGCAGTATTTT.

The chain joins TRBV13 to TRBJ2-1; 11 nucleotides match TRBD2. Germline V gene data show CDR1 as PRHDT and CDR2 as FYEKMQ (reference sequence). The CDR3 length is 17 residues. Losses at the gene ends were 0 bases for V and 4 bases for J; bases not matched to a gene: 5. The CDR3 region has the DNA TGTGCCAGCAGCTTAGGGGCTAGCGGGAGGAAGTACAATGAGCAGTTCTTC. Protein product: CASSLGASGRKYNEQFF.

The chain carries TRBV27 and TRBJ2-5; possibly TRBD1 for D (5 bases). Gene TRBJ2-7 matches the end of the DNA better, so the J call may be wrong. The CDR3 is 14 residues long. CDR1 is MNHEY and CDR2 is SMNVEV in the germline V gene (reference sequence). In DNA form, the CDR3 reads TGTGCCAGCAGTTACAGGACCCTCTCCTACGAGCAGTACTTC. This encodes CASSYRTLSYEQYF.

The rearrangement links TRBV11-2 to TRBJ2-1; 13 nucleotides match TRBD2. This CDR3 is built from 16 residues. After removal of 3 bases from V and 4 bases from J, the junction contained 3 bases not matched to a gene. CDR1 and CDR2 (germline): SGHAT, FQNNGV. The DNA of the CDR3 is TGTGCCAGCAGCTTCCCACTAGCGGGAGGGTACAATGAGCAGTTCTTC. Its translation: CASSFPLAGGYNEQFF.

CDR3 bases: TGTGCCAGCAGCGACCGACAGGGGAACACCGGGGAGCTGTTTTTT. Encoded protein: CASSDRQGNTGELFF. This sequence joins TRBV6-1 and TRBJ2-2; 7 bases are a match to TRBD1. CDR3 length equals 15 residues. CDR1 MNHNS and CDR2 SASEGT come from the germline V gene. V dropped 6 bases and J dropped 1; count of bases not matched to a gene: 5.

The V and J genes are TRBV28 and TRBJ1-5, with a weak D call TRBD1 (6 bases). CDR3 length equals 14 residues. From germline, CDR1 is MDHEN and CDR2 SYDVKM. Trimming took 6 bases from V and 9 from J, leaving 18 bases between them. The CDR3 DNA sequence: TGTGCCAGCAGCCCAAACAGGGTTGGAATGCCCCAGCATTTT. This encodes CASSPNRVGMPQHF.

The table lists this clone with a count of one. The chain carries TRBV10-3 and TRBJ2-7; no definite D call. CDR1 and CDR2 (germline): ENHRY, SYGVKD. This CDR3 is built from 13 residues. Trimming took off 3 bases at V and 5 bases at J, with 11 bases between the two ends. Here the CDR3 reads CAISDRVTDEQYF. The CDR3, as DNA: TGTGCCATCAGTGACCGGGTGACCGACGAGCAGTACTTC.